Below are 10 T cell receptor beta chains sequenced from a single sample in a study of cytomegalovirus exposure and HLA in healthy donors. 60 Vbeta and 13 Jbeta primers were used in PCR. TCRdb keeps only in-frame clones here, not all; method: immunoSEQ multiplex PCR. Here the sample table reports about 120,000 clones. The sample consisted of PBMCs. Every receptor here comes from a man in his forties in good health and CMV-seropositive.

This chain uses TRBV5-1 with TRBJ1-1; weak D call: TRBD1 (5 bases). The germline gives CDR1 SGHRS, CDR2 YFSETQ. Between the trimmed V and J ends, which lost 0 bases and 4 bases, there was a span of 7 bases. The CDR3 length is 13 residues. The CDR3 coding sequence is TGCGCCAGCAGCTTGGCAGGGCGCACTGAAGCTTTCTTT. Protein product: CASSLAGRTEAFF.

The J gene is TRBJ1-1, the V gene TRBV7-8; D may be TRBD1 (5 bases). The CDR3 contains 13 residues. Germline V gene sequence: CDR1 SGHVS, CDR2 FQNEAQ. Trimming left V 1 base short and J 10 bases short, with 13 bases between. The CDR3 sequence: CASSLVSAGVAFF. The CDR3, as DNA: TGTGCCAGCAGCTTAGTCTCGGCGGGGGTAGCTTTCTTT.

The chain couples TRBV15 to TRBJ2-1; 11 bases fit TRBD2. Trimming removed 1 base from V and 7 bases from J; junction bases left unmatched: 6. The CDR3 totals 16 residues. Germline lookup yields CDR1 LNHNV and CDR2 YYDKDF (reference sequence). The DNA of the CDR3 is TGTGCCACCAGCAGAGCCGGTCCTAGCGGGGGGAATGAGCAGTTCTTC. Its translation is CATSRAGPSGGNEQFF.

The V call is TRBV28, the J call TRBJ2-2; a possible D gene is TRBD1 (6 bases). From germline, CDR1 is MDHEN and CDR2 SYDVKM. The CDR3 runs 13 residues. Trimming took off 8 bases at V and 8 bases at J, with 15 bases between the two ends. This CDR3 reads CASVGRGNGELFF. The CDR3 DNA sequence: TGTGCCAGCGTTGGCAGGGGCAATGGGGAGCTGTTTTTT.

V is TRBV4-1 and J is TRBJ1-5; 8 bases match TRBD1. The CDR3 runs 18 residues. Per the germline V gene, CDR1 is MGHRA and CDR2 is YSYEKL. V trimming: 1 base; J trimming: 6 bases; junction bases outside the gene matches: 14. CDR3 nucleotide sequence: TGCGCCAGCAGCCAAGCTCCCGACCCACAGGGGGGAGGTCAGCCCCAGCATTTT. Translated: CASSQAPDPQGGGQPQHF.

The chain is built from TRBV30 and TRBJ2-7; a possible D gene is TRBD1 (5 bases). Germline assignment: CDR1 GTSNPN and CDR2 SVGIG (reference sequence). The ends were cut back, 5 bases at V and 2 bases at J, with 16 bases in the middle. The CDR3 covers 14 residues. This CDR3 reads CAWGAVGSAYEQYF. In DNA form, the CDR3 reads TGTGCCTGGGGGGCCGTGGGTAGTGCCTACGAGCAGTACTTC.

The CDR3 nucleotides read TGTGCCAGCACCACGGGCCTAGCGGGAGTTAATGAGCAGTTCTTC. Amino acids: CASTTGLAGVNEQFF. V gene TRBV6-6 combines with J gene TRBJ2-1, with 10 bases that match TRBD2. J gave up 7 bases and V 7 bases, and 10 bases lay outside the gene matches. Germline-derived CDR1 and CDR2 are MNHNY and SVGAGI (reference sequence). The CDR3 sequence is 15 residues long.

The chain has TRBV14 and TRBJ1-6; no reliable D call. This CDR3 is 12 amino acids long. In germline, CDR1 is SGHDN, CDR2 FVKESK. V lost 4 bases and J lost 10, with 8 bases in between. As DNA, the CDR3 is TGTGCCAGCAGCCTGGGCGAATCACCCCTCCACTTT. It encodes CASSLGESPLHF.

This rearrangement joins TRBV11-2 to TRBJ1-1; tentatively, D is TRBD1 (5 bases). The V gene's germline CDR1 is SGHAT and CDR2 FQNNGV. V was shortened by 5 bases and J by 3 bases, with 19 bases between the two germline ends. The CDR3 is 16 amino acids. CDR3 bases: TGTGCCAGCAGCCGAAATAGACAGACGGCGGACACTGAAGCTTTCTTT. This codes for CASSRNRQTADTEAFF. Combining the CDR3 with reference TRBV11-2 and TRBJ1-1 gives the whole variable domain EAGVAQSPRYKIIEKRQSVAFWCNPISGHATLYWYQQILGQGPKLLIQFQNNGVVDDSQLPKDRFSAERLKGVDSTLKIQPAKLEDSAVYLCASSRNRQTADTEAFFGQGTRLTVV.

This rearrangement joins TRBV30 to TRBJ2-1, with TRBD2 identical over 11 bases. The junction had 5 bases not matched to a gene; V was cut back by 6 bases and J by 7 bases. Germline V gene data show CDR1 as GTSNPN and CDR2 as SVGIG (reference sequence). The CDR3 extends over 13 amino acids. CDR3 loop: CACARTSGNEQFF. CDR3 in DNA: TGTGCCTGCGCTAGGACTAGCGGGAATGAGCAGTTCTTC.